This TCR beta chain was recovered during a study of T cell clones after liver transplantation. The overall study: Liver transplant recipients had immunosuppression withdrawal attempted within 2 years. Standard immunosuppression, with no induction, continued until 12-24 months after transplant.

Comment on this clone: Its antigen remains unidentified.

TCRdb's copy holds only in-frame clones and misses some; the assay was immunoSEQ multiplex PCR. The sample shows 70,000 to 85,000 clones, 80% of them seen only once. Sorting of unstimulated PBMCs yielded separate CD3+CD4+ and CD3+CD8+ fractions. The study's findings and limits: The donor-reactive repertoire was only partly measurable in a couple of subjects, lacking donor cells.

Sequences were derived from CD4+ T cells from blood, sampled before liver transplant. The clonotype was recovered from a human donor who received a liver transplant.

The CDR3 spells CSARGVYGYTF. CDR3 nucleotide sequence: TGCAGTGCTAGGGGGGTTTATGGCTACACCTTC. The genes are TRBV20-1 and TRBJ1-2; D perhaps matches TRBD1 (5 bases). V lost 3 bases and J 5 bases, leaving 7 bases between the germline ends. Germline-derived CDR1 and CDR2 are DFQATT and SNEGSKA (reference sequence). The CDR3 length is 11 residues.